The entry that follows covers one T cell receptor beta chain sequence. The CDR3 has 14 residues. V lost 0 bases, J lost 1 base, and 6 bases lay in between. CDR1 is SGHRS and CDR2 is YFSETQ in the germline V gene. The record originates from a study of control samples from healthy donors and cancer patients. The method was immunoSEQ multiplex PCR; TCRdb's version includes in-frame clones alone and lacks a portion of them. The sample comprises 50,000 or so clones, 85% to 95% of which are singletons, and approximately 2.4% rests with the top ten. The V and J genes are TRBV5-1 and TRBJ2-3; the D gene is possibly TRBD1 (6 bases). This TCR was recovered from a young man in good health. Sequenced: blood. In DNA form, the CDR3 reads TGCGCCAGCAGCTTGGGGACAGGCACAGATACGCAGTATTTT. Translated: CASSLGTGTDTQYF.